The table lists the clone carrying this T cell receptor beta chain with a few counts. What it binds is not known. The sample belongs to a study of cytomegalovirus exposure and HLA in healthy donors. Study-level findings and limits: The tendency of first-cohort TCR clusters to co-occur in the 120 or so validation repertoires was identified by a subsequent analysis. According to reports, the classifier identified cytomegalovirus status with high specificity and sensitivity.

Clones were read by immunoSEQ multiplex PCR, and TCRdb kept only the in-frame ones, dropping some. The table records roughly 90,000 clones, over 85% of them present only once. Donors were drawn from the approximately 120-subject validation cohort, separate from the approximately 670-subject first cohort. The source of this sequence is a woman aged 25 to 39 in good health and CMV-seropositive. The sample comprised PBMCs.

Here the CDR3 DNA reads TGCGCCAGCAGTGTCGGGTCGAACACTGAAGCTTTCTTT. This translates into CASSVGSNTEAFF. The chain couples TRBV10-1 to TRBJ1-1; the D is unclear. CDR1 is WNHNN and CDR2 is SYGVQD in the germline V gene (reference sequence). Trimming took 4 bases from V and 1 from J, leaving 7 bases between them. The CDR3 extends over 13 amino acids.